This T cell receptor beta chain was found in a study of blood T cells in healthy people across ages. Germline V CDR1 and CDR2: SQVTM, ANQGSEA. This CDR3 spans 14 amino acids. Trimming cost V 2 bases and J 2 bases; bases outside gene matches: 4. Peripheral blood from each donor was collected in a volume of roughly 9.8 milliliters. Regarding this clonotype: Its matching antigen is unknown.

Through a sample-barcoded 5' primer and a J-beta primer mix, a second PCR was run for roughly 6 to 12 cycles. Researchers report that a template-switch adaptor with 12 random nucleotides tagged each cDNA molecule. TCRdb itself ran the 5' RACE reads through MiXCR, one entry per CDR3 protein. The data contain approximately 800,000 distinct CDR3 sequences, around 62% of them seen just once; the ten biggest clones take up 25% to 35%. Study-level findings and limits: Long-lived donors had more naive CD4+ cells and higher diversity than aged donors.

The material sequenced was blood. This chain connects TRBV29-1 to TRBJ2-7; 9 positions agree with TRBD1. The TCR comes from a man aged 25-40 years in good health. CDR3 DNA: TGCAGCGTTGAAAAACAGGGGGCAACCTACGAGCAGTACTTC. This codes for CSVEKQGATYEQYF.